Described below is a single T cell receptor (beta chain) sequence and its context. The data belong to a study of blood T cells in healthy people across ages. This CDR3 spans 15 amino acids. V was clipped by 4 bases and J by 5 bases; unmatched bases: 9. Germline lookup yields CDR1 SGHDN and CDR2 FVKESK. The use of a sample-barcoded 5' primer and a J-beta primer mix characterized a second PCR of roughly 7 to 11 cycles. MiXCR was run by TCRdb on the 5' RACE reads, yielding one entry per CDR3 protein. The sample contains roughly 800,000 distinct CDR3 sequences, under 30% of which appear only once. This same sample was also part of a study on T cells of mothers and their children.

The TCR was taken from a boy younger than 18 in good health. Sequencing input: blood. This chain connects TRBV14 to TRBJ2-5; 8 positions agree with TRBD2. The CDR3: CASSPFSGASETQYF. CDR3 nucleotide sequence: TGTGCCAGCAGCCCCTTTAGCGGGGCGAGTGAGACCCAGTACTTC.